The 27 T cell receptor beta chains reported below all come from one sample, sequenced in a study of blood T cell repertoires in COVID-19. Assay: immunoSEQ multiplex PCR; the TCRdb copy retains only in-frame clones and omits some. The sample has 120,000 or so clones, about four fifths seen once; the top ten hold around 10%. Sequenced input: peripheral blood. Receptor source: a human donor in a cohort sampled during active COVID-19.

V and J are TRBV6-5 and TRBJ1-2, with D tentatively TRBD1 (5 bases). The CDR3 has 14 amino acids. Trimming pared 2 bases from V and 6 bases from J, leaving 13 bases between. CDR1 MNHEY and CDR2 SVGAGI come from the germline V gene. The CDR3: CASSYAHRLNGYTF. The CDR3 DNA reads TGTGCCAGCAGTTACGCCCACAGGTTAAATGGCTACACCTTC.

J is TRBJ1-2 and V is TRBV3-1 (or the pseudogene TRBV3-2), with D possibly being TRBD1 (5 bases). The CDR3 extends over 14 amino acids. Deletions cut 2 bases from V and 4 bases from J, with 11 bases between. Germline assignment: CDR1 LGHDT and CDR2 YNNKEL (reference sequence). CDR3 sequence (DNA): TGTGCCAGCAGCCAACAGGGTTCCGGCTATGGCTACACCTTC. Translation gives CASSQQGSGYGYTF.

The chain employs TRBV25-1 and TRBJ2-7, with a weak D call TRBD1 (5 bases). Germline CDR1 and CDR2: MGHDK and SYGVNS. Between the trimmed V and J ends, which lost 1 base and 3 bases, there was a span of 10 bases. The CDR3 has 14 residues. The CDR3 reads CASSESVRDYEQYF. As DNA, the CDR3 is TGTGCCAGCAGTGAATCAGTCAGGGACTACGAGCAGTACTTC.

CDR3 in DNA: TGTGCCAGCAGATCACTCGGACAGGCCAACTACGAGCAGTACTTC. Amino acid sequence: CASRSLGQANYEQYF. The chain couples TRBV6-6 to TRBJ2-7; TRBD1 matches 7 bases. Germline values: CDR1 MNHNY, CDR2 SVGAGI (reference sequence). The CDR3 length is 15 residues. The J segment lost 3 bases and the V segment lost 6 bases, leaving 11 bases of the junction unmatched.

This CDR3 is CASRLSGGTDTQYF. CDR3 nucleotides: TGTGCCAGCAGGCTTAGCGGGGGCACAGATACGCAGTATTTT. This chain joins TRBV28 and TRBJ2-3; 8 bases line up with TRBD2. The CDR3 totals 14 residues. From germline, CDR1 is MDHEN and CDR2 SYDVKM. V was clipped by 6 bases and J by 1 base; unmatched bases: 3. Full variable domain (rest looked up from reference TRBV28 and TRBJ2-3): DVKVTQSSRYLVKRTGEKVFLECVQDMDHENMFWYRQDPGLGLRLIYFSYDVKMKEKGDIPEGYSVSREKKERFSLILESASTNQTSMYLCASRLSGGTDTQYFGPGTRLTVL.

The rearrangement links TRBV11-3 to TRBJ2-2, with a weak D call TRBD1 (5 bases). The V and J ends lost 1 base and 3 bases respectively, with 15 bases between them. The germline V gene encodes CDR1 SGHNT and CDR2 YENEEA. The CDR3 is 17 amino acids. The chain's CDR3 is CASSLAPGRADTGELFF. CDR3 bases: TGTGCCAGCAGCTTAGCTCCGGGCAGGGCTGACACCGGGGAGCTGTTTTTT.

V and J are TRBV24-1 and TRBJ2-3, with 9 bases that match TRBD2. This CDR3 spans 14 amino acids. Germline CDR1 KGHDR, CDR2 SFDVKD. With V trimmed by 8 bases and J by 3 bases, 5 bases remained unmatched. CDR3: CATKPGLATDTQYF. DNA for the CDR3: TGTGCCACCAAACCGGGACTAGCAACAGATACGCAGTATTTT.

J is TRBJ2-7 and V is TRBV7-8, with no clear D. V was cut by 2 bases and J by 4 bases, with 15 bases left in between. The CDR3 sequence is 15 residues long. Per the germline V gene, CDR1 is SGHVS and CDR2 is FQNEAQ. This CDR3 reads CASSLTQLPSYEQYF. The CDR3 DNA is TGTGCCAGCAGCTTAACTCAACTACCCTCGTACGAGCAGTACTTC.

This sequence joins TRBV5-1 and TRBJ2-5; 8 bases map to TRBD2. The CDR3 runs to 16 residues. The germline CDR1 and CDR2 sequences are SGHRS and YFSETQ. Trimming cost V 3 bases and J 4 bases; bases outside gene matches: 11. CDR3 in DNA: TGCGCCAGCAGCTCCTCGGTCGGGGGGGCCGGAGAGACCCAGTACTTC. It is translated as CASSSSVGGAGETQYF.

V usage is TRBV28 and J usage is TRBJ2-1; possibly TRBD2 for D (6 bases). Trimming took off 7 bases at V and 7 bases at J, with 23 bases between the two ends. The CDR3 is 16 residues long. Germline loops: CDR1 MDHEN, CDR2 SYDVKM. CDR3 DNA sequence: TGTGCCAGCAACCCGGGGGAGTCCCCTGGACTGAATGAGCAGTTCTTC. Amino acid sequence: CASNPGESPGLNEQFF.

J is TRBJ1-4 and V is TRBV4-1, with 9 bases that match TRBD1. V lost 6 bases to trimming and J lost 3 bases; unmatched junction nucleotides: 2. CDR3 size: 14 residues. Germline lookup yields CDR1 MGHRA and CDR2 YSYEKL. CDR3 sequence reads: CASRGTGPNEKLFF. As DNA, the CDR3 is TGCGCCAGCAGGGGGACAGGGCCTAATGAAAAACTGTTTTTT.

The chain is built from TRBV6-6 and TRBJ2-1; D is perhaps TRBD1 (5 bases). Trimming took 1 base from V and 7 from J, leaving 17 bases between them. Germline CDR1 MNHNY, CDR2 SVGAGI (reference sequence). The CDR3 has 16 residues. The CDR3 loop is CASSYLSTGGENEQFF. The DNA for the CDR3 is TGTGCCAGCAGTTACTTAAGTACAGGCGGAGAAAATGAGCAGTTCTTC.

The chain is built from TRBV4-1 and TRBJ1-2; D not resolved. The CDR3 length is 15 residues. V was trimmed by 1 base and J by 4 bases, leaving 13 bases between them. CDR1 and CDR2 (germline): MGHRA, YSYEKL. DNA for the CDR3: TGCGCCAGCAGCCAAGTTCCGGGGATCGGCTATGGCTACACCTTC. This sequence encodes CASSQVPGIGYGYTF.

J is TRBJ1-1 and V is TRBV3-1 (or the pseudogene TRBV3-2), with 9 bases that match TRBD1. The CDR3 length is 14 residues. The V gene's germline CDR1 is LGHDT and CDR2 YNNKEL (reference sequence). V lost 4 bases to trimming and J lost 1 base; unmatched junction nucleotides: 1. The CDR3 is CASSRDRANTEAFF. The CDR3 DNA reads as TGTGCCAGCAGCCGGGACAGGGCGAACACTGAAGCTTTCTTT.

Worth noting for this clone: Other nucleotide sequences in the sample specify the same CDR3. The rearrangement joins TRBV19 to TRBJ1-1; tentatively, D is TRBD1 (5 bases). V lost 3 bases, J lost 2 bases, and 7 bases lay in between. This CDR3 spans 13 amino acids. CDR1 and CDR2 from the germline V gene are LNHDA and SQIVND (reference sequence). The CDR3 region has the DNA TGTGCCAGTAGTATCAGGGTAAACACTGAAGCTTTCTTT. It codes for CASSIRVNTEAFF.

The chain is built from TRBV11-1 and TRBJ1-1; TRBD1 matches at 8 bases. The germline V gene has CDR1 SGHAT and CDR2 FQDESV (reference sequence). V lost 3 bases, J lost 3 bases, and 6 bases stayed unmatched. The CDR3 spans 15 residues. CDR3 nucleotide sequence: TGTGCCAGCAGCTTTGACGACAGGGGCTACACTGAAGCTTTCTTT. Encoded protein: CASSFDDRGYTEAFF.

The V gene is TRBV28, the J gene TRBJ2-7; 7 positions match TRBD2. This CDR3 comprises 17 residues. V was clipped by 5 bases and J by 5 bases; unmatched bases: 18. Germline V gene lookup returns CDR1 MDHEN and CDR2 SYDVKM. CDR3 sequence reads: CASSPLGLSGVSHEQYF. The CDR3 nucleotides are TGTGCCAGCAGTCCCCTCGGCCTGAGCGGGGTAAGCCACGAGCAGTACTTC.

The chain has TRBV4-1 and TRBJ1-2; no reliable D call. The V end was cut by 5 bases, the J end by 5 bases, with 12 bases between. The CDR3 loop spans 13 amino acids. CDR1 and CDR2 from the germline V gene are MGHRA and YSYEKL. CDR3 in DNA: TGCGCCAGCAGCTTAGAGGTGTCTTATGGCTACACCTTC. This encodes CASSLEVSYGYTF.

This chain connects TRBV7-8 to TRBJ2-7; TRBD1 agrees at 11 bases. Germline values: CDR1 SGHVS, CDR2 FQNEAQ. V was clipped by 3 bases and J by 3 bases; unmatched bases: 1. There are 14 residues in the CDR3. CDR3: CASSFGTGGYEQYF. The CDR3, as DNA: TGTGCCAGCAGCTTCGGGACAGGGGGCTACGAGCAGTACTTC. Based on the CDR3 plus reference TRBV7-8 and TRBJ2-7, the full variable domain is GAGVSQSPRYKVAKRGQDVALRCDPISGHVSLFWYQQALGQGPEFLTYFQNEAQLDKSGLPSDRFFAERPEGSVSTLKIQRTQQEDSAVYLCASSFGTGGYEQYFGPGTRLTVT.

This chain uses TRBV11-2 with TRBJ2-3; TRBD1 aligns across 10 bases. The CDR3 spans 16 residues. The V and J ends lost 2 bases and 3 bases, in that order; junction bases with no gene match: 5. Germline values: CDR1 SGHAT, CDR2 FQNNGV. The CDR3, as DNA: TGTGCCAGCAGCTTAATCCTGGGACAGGGGACAGATACGCAGTATTTT. Translating it yields CASSLILGQGTDTQYF.

The sample holds one count of this clone. The chain joins TRBV9 to TRBJ2-3; 9 bases are a match to TRBD2. Per germline, CDR1 SGDLS and CDR2 YYNGEE. V was pared by 2 bases and J by 2 bases, with 6 bases of the junction left unmatched. CDR3 length equals 16 residues. The CDR3 DNA reads TGTGCCAGCAGCGTTTCAGCGGGGGGTTTCACAGATACGCAGTATTTT. Translated: CASSVSAGGFTDTQYF. The full variable domain, in which reference TRBV9 and TRBJ2-3 provide the parts outside the CDR3, is DSGVTQTPKHLITATGQRVTLRCSPRSGDLSVYWYQQSLDQGLQFLIQYYNGEERAKGNILERFSAQQFPDLHSELNLSSLELGDSALYFCASSVSAGGFTDTQYFGPGTRLTVL.

The rearrangement joins TRBV7-9 to TRBJ1-4; no clear D gene. V lost 5 bases and J 5 bases, leaving 12 bases between the germline ends. This CDR3 has 14 residues. The germline V gene has CDR1 SEHNR and CDR2 FQNEAQ (reference sequence). CDR3 in amino acids: CASSTNTVNEKLFF. Here the CDR3 DNA reads TGTGCCAGCAGCACGAATACAGTAAATGAAAAACTGTTTTTT.

J is TRBJ2-2 and V is TRBV2; unclear D gene. The V gene's germline CDR1 is SNHLY and CDR2 FYNNEI. V lost 2 bases and J lost 0, with 4 bases in between. The CDR3 is 14 amino acids. CDR3 amino acids: CASSEPSNTGELFF. The DNA for the CDR3 is TGTGCCAGCAGTGAACCCTCGAACACCGGGGAGCTGTTTTTT.

The rearrangement links TRBV19 to TRBJ2-5, with TRBD1 as a possible D gene (6 bases). Germline V lookup: CDR1 LNHDA, CDR2 SQIVND (reference sequence). V was cut by 6 bases and J by 7 bases, with 12 bases left in between. The CDR3 sequence is 12 residues long. In DNA form, the CDR3 reads TGTGCCAGTAGCAAGGGGGTGGGGACCCAGTACTTC. Protein sequence: CASSKGVGTQYF.

V is TRBV6-5 and J is TRBJ1-5; 8 bases map to TRBD1. The CDR3 runs 13 residues. V trimming: 8 bases; J trimming: 3 bases; junction bases outside the gene matches: 3. Germline lookup yields CDR1 MNHEY and CDR2 SVGAGI. The CDR3 region is CASRQGFNQPQHF. The CDR3 DNA reads TGTGCCAGCCGACAGGGGTTCAATCAGCCCCAGCATTTT.

The chain recombines TRBV5-1 with TRBJ2-5; D might be TRBD1 (5 bases). This CDR3 is 14 amino acids long. V gave up 1 base and J gave up 4 bases, with 11 bases separating them. The V gene's germline CDR1 is SGHRS and CDR2 YFSETQ. The CDR3: CASSLPAQGETQYF. The CDR3 region has the DNA TGCGCCAGCAGCTTGCCGGCTCAGGGAGAGACCCAGTACTTC. The entire variable domain, with the rest obtained from reference TRBV5-1 and TRBJ2-5, is as follows: KAGVTQTPRYLIKTRGQQVTLSCSPISGHRSVSWYQQTPGQGLQFLFEYFSETQRNKGNFPGRFSGRQFSNSRSEMNVSTLELGDSALYLCASSLPAQGETQYFGPGTRLLVL.

Only one count was recorded for this clone. The chain combines TRBV20-1 with TRBJ2-3, with D possibly matching TRBD1 (5 bases). Germline V gene data show CDR1 as DFQATT and CDR2 as SNEGSKA (reference sequence). The CDR3 totals 11 residues. V was pared by 6 bases and J by 6 bases, with 10 bases between. CDR3: CSAEQADTQYF. In DNA, the CDR3 is TGCAGTGCGGAACAGGCGGATACGCAGTATTTT.